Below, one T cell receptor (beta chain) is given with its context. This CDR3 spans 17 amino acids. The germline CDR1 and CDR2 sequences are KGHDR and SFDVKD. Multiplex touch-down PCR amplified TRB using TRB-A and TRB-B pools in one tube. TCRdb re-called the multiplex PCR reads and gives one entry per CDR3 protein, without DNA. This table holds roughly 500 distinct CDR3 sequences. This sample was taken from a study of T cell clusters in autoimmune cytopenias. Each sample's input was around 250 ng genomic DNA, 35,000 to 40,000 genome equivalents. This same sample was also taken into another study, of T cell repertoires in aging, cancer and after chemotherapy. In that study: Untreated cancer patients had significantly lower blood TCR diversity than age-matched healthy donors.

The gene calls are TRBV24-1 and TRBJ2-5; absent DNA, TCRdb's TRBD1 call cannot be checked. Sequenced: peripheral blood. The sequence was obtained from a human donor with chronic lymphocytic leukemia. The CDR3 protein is CATSDPRNADRAETQYF.